Listed below are T cell receptor beta chains from one sample, sequenced in a study of blood T cells in healthy people across ages. TCRdb recomputed calls from the 5' RACE reads with MiXCR, one row per CDR3 protein. Here the sample spans some 1,800,000 distinct CDR3 sequences, approximately 39% being singletons. The sample was blood. These receptors all come from a human donor in good health. Each CDR3 is given with its conserved first and last residue. The order of the fields is J gene, D gene, V gene, clone size, CDR3 protein, CDR3 DNA. D genes are given only for firm matches. The listing skips clone size in some rows; elsewhere it reads once, few, many or a size class.

>TRBJ2-3|-|TRBV20-1|-
CSGSFGGTDTQYF
TGCAGTGGGTCGTTCGGGGGCACAGATACGCAGTATTTT
>TRBJ1-4|-|TRBV29-1|-
CSVERIETSEKLFF
TGCAGCGTTGAAAGGATCGAGACTAGTGAAAAACTGTTTTTT
>TRBJ2-1|-|TRBV7-2|-
CASSLGLRRSAWYNEQFF
TGTGCCAGCAGCTTAGGTTTACGTAGGTCAGCTTGGTACAATGAGCAGTTCTTC
>TRBJ2-1|-|TRBV27|-
CASSPHRFETNNEQFF
TGTGCCAGCAGTCCACATCGGTTTGAGACAAACAATGAGCAGTTCTTC
>TRBJ2-3|TRBD2|TRBV7-2|-
CASSLDGAGSDTQYF
TGTGCCAGCAGCTTAGATGGAGCGGGGTCGGATACGCAGTATTTT
>TRBJ2-5|TRBD2|TRBV2|few
CASSEIYSGGAGETQYF
TGTGCCAGCAGTGAGATATACAGCGGGGGGGCCGGGGAGACCCAGTACTTC
>TRBJ2-3|TRBD1|TRBV2|-
CASYGTGGTDTQYF
TGTGCCAGTTACGGGACAGGGGGAACAGATACGCAGTATTTT
>TRBJ2-4|TRBD1|TRBV5-1|-
CASSVGTAEDIQYF
TGCGCCAGCAGCGTCGGGACAGCCGAGGACATTCAGTACTTC
>TRBJ1-2|TRBD1|TRBV13|-
CASSTRRQGQGYGYTF
TGTGCCAGCAGCACCCGGAGACAGGGACAGGGCTATGGCTACACCTTC
>TRBJ2-7|-|TRBV20-1|-
CSADEQYF
TGCAGTGCTGACGAGCAGTACTTC
>TRBJ1-1|-|TRBV28|-
CASSRIGRGRNTEAFF
TGTGCCAGCAGTCGAATCGGTCGGGGACGGAACACTGAAGCTTTCTTT
>TRBJ2-3|-|TRBV19|few
CASSIGGGGSDTQYF
TGTGCCAGTAGTATAGGAGGAGGAGGATCAGATACGCAGTATTTT
>TRBJ1-2|TRBD1|TRBV20-1|-
CSASLGTGIYGYTF
TGCAGTGCTTCACTGGGGACAGGAATCTATGGCTACACCTTC
>TRBJ2-7|-|TRBV5-1|-
CASGTDYEQYF
TGCGCCAGCGGCACAGACTACGAGCAGTACTTC
>TRBJ2-5|TRBD2|TRBV20-1|-
CSAYRRGGRETQYF
TGCAGTGCTTATCGGCGGGGGGGCCGGGAGACCCAGTACTTC
>TRBJ2-7|-|TRBV2|few
CAIGTPTYEQYF
TGTGCCATCGGGACACCAACCTACGAGCAGTACTTC
>TRBJ1-6|TRBD1|TRBV4-2|-
CASSPGGYRGPRITLHF
TGTGCCAGCAGCCCAGGGGGCTATCGGGGGCCACGAATAACCCTCCACTTT
>TRBJ2-7|-|TRBV28|-
CASNPARGLYEQYF
TGTGCCAGCAACCCTGCTCGGGGGCTCTACGAGCAGTACTTC
>TRBJ2-1|-|TRBV7-9|-
CASSLDEVFYNEQFF
TGTGCCAGCAGCTTAGATGAGGTATTTTACAATGAGCAGTTCTTC
>TRBJ1-2|-|TRBV20-1|few
CGKSGLYGYTF
TGCGGGAAAAGTGGGCTCTATGGCTACACCTTC
>TRBJ2-3|TRBD2|TRBV28|-
CASSPPRASGGPPTRTDTQYF
TGTGCCAGCAGTCCCCCAAGGGCTAGCGGGGGACCTCCGACCCGCACAGATACGCAGTATTTT
>TRBJ2-5|-|TRBV20-1|-
CSLGQRVVVTQYF
TGCAGTTTGGGCCAGCGGGTCGTGGTGACCCAGTACTTC
>TRBJ1-2|TRBD1|TRBV20-1|-
CSARDGRRGLSYGYTF
TGCAGTGCTAGAGATGGACGCAGGGGGCTTAGCTATGGCTACACCTTC
>TRBJ2-3|-|TRBV28|few
CASSLWGPDDTQYF
TGTGCCAGCAGTTTATGGGGCCCAGACGATACGCAGTATTTT
>TRBJ2-3|-|TRBV6-5|few
CASSRYRDNSDTQYF
TGTGCCAGCAGTCGCTACCGGGACAACTCAGATACGCAGTATTTT
>TRBJ2-7|TRBD1|TRBV28|few
CASSLVTGVYEQYF
TGTGCCAGCAGTTTGGTAACAGGGGTGTACGAGCAGTACTTC
>TRBJ2-1|TRBD2|TRBV10-3|-
CAISAGTSCDEQFF
TGTGCCATCAGTGCCGGGACTAGCTGTGATGAGCAGTTCTTC
>TRBJ1-2|TRBD1|TRBV20-1|-
CSAGTVINYGYTF
TGCAGTGCAGGGACAGTTATAAACTATGGCTACACCTTC